The sequence of this T cell receptor beta chain was determined in a study of shared clonotypes between healthy human individuals. Whole-study findings and limits: Among four donors, approximately 5% of naive CD4 clonotypes were found in common. Compared with clonotypes that all four donors shared, non-shared clonotypes had lower generation probabilities. The sole specimen, blood, was sampled, and tissue repertoires likely differ.

Deep-level running was used for the assay. TCRdb keeps only in-frame clones here, not all; method: immunoSEQ multiplex PCR. Here the sample spans about 2.4 million clones, 93% being singletons. Worth noting for this clone: Its antigen remains unidentified.

The CDR3 length is 15 residues. Per germline, CDR1 SEHNR and CDR2 FQNEAQ (reference sequence). The germline V and J ends were trimmed by 5 bases and 5 bases, with 15 bases remaining between them. Sequencing input: naive CD4+ T cells from PBMCs. Subset in this sample: CD45RA+ positively selected. The clonotype originates from a man aged 18 to 29 in good health. Some clones in this sample may be carry-over from other donors' samples. This chain connects TRBV7-9 to TRBJ1-4; D is possibly TRBD1 (5 bases). The DNA of the CDR3 is TGTGCCAGCAGCCAGGGTACTATGAGGAATGAAAAACTGTTTTTT. Amino acids: CASSQGTMRNEKLFF.